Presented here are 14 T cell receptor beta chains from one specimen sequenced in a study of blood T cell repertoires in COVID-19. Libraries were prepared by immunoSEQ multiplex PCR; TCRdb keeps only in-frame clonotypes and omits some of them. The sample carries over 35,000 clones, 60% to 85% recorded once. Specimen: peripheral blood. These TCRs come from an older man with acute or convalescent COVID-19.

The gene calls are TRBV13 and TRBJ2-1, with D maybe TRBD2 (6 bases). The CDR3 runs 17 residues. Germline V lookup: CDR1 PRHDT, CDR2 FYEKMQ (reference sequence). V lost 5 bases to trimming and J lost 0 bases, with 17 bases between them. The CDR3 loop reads CASSPSGAQGSYNEQFF. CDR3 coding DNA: TGTGCCAGCAGCCCTTCGGGAGCCCAAGGCTCCTACAATGAGCAGTTCTTC.

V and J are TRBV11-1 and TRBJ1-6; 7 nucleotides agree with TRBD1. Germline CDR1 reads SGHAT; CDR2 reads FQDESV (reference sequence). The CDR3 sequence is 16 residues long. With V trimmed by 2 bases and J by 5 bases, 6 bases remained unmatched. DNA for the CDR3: TGTGCCAGCAGCTTAACCGGGGACAGAAATAATTCACCCCTCCACTTT. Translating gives CASSLTGDRNNSPLHF.

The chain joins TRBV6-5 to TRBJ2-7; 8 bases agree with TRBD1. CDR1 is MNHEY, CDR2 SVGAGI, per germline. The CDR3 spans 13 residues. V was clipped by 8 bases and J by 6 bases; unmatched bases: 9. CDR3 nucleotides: TGTGCCAGCGCCCGGGACAGGTGGTCCGAGCAGTACTTC. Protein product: CASARDRWSEQYF.

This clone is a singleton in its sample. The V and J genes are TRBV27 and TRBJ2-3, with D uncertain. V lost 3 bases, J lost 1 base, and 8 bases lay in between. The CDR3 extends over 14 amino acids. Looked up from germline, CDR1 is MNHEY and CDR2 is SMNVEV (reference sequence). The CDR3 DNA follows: TGTGCCAGCAGTTTGGCCAGCGGCACAGATACGCAGTATTTT. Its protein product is CASSLASGTDTQYF.

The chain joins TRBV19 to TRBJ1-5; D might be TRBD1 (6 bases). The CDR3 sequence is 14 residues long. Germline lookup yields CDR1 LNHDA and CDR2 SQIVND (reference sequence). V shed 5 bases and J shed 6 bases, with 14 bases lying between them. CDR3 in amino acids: CASSYRETGQPQHF. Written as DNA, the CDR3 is TGTGCCAGTAGTTACAGGGAGACAGGTCAGCCCCAGCATTTT.

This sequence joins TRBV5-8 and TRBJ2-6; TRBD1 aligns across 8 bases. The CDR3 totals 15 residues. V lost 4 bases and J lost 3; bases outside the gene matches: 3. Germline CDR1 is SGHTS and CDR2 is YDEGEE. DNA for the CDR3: TGTGCCAGCAGCCTCGACAGGGGTGGGGCCAACGTCCTGACTTTC. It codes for CASSLDRGGANVLTF.

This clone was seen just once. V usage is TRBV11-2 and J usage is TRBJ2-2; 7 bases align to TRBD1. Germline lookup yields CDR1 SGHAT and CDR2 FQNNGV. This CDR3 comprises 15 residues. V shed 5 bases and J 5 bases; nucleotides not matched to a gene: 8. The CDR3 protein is CASSPRQGVTGELFF. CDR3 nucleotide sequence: TGTGCCAGCAGCCCCCGACAGGGAGTAACCGGGGAGCTGTTTTTT.

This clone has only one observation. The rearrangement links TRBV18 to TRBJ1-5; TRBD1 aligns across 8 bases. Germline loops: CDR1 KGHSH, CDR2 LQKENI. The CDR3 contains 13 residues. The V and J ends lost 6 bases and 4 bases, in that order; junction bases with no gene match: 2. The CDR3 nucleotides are TGTGCCAGCTCCACAGGGGGGAATCAGCCCCAGCATTTT. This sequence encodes CASSTGGNQPQHF. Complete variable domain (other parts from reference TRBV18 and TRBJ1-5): NAGVMQNPRHLVRRRGQEARLRCSPMKGHSHVYWYRQLPEEGLKFMVYLQKENIIDESGMPKERFSAEFPKEGPSILRIQQVVRGDSAAYFCASSTGGNQPQHFGDGTRLSIL.

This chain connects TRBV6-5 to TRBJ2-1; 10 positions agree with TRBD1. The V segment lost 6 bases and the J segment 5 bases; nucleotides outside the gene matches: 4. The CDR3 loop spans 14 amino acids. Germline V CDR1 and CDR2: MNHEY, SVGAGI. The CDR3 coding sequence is TGTGCCAGCAGCTGGACAGGGGGGGACAATGAGCAGTTCTTC. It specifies CASSWTGGDNEQFF.

CDR3 sequence (DNA): TGTGCCAGCAGGCGAGCGGGTGCCTACGAGCAGTACTTC. This translates into CASRRAGAYEQYF. The rearrangement joins TRBV2 to TRBJ2-7, with D perhaps matching TRBD2 (6 bases). V shed 6 bases and J shed 2 bases, with 11 bases lying between them. CDR1 and CDR2 (germline): SNHLY, FYNNEI. This CDR3 region has 13 residues.

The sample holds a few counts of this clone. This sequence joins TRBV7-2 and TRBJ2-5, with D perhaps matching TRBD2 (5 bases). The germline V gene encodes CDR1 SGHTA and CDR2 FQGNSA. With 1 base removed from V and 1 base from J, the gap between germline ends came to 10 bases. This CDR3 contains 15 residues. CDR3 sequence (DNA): TGTGCCAGCAGCTTAGTTCCGGGAACCCAAGAGACCCAGTACTTC. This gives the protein CASSLVPGTQETQYF.

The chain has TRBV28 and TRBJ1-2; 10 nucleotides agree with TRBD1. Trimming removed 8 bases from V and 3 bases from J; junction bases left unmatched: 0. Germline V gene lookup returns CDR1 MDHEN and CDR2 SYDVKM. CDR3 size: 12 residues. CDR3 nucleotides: TGTGCCAGCGGGACAGGGGACTATGGCTACACCTTC. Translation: CASGTGDYGYTF.

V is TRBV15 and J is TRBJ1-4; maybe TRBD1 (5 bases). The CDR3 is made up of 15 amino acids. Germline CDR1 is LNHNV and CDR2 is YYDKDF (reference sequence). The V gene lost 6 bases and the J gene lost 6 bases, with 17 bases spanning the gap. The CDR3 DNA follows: TGTGCCACCAGTCCGGGGGGAGAGACGTATGAAAAACTGTTTTTT. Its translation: CATSPGGETYEKLFF.

CDR3 sequence reads: CASTWGQDGYTF. The CDR3 coding sequence is TGTGCCAGCACCTGGGGACAGGATGGCTACACCTTC. The genes are TRBV3-1 (or the pseudogene TRBV3-2) and TRBJ1-2, with TRBD1 identical over 8 bases. Losses at the gene ends were 7 bases for V and 6 bases for J; bases not matched to a gene: 4. From germline, CDR1 is LGHDT and CDR2 YNNKEL (reference sequence). The CDR3 has 12 residues.